This passage covers 10 T cell receptor beta chains from one sample sequenced in a study of blood T cell repertoires in COVID-19. Only in-frame clones appear in the TCRdb table, and some are missing; sequencing was by immunoSEQ multiplex PCR. Altogether some 190,000 clones are present, approximately 73% being singletons, with the ten largest covering about a sixth. Sequences were obtained from PBMCs or T cells enriched from blood (not recorded which). Every receptor here comes from a woman aged 45-59 years with acute COVID-19.

The genes are TRBV29-1 and TRBJ1-2; TRBD1 might be the D (5 bases). V was shortened by 3 bases and J by 2 bases, with 13 bases between the two germline ends. Germline assignment: CDR1 SQVTM and CDR2 ANQGSEA. The CDR3 length is 14 residues. The CDR3 spells CSVEGGKGNYGYTF. The CDR3 DNA sequence: TGCAGCGTTGAGGGGGGGAAGGGGAACTATGGCTACACCTTC.

The chain is built from TRBV19 and TRBJ2-1, with 9 bases aligning to TRBD2. The germline V gene encodes CDR1 LNHDA and CDR2 SQIVND (reference sequence). V gave up 5 bases and J gave up 0 bases; unmatched junction bases: 8. The length of the CDR3 is 17 residues. As DNA, the CDR3 is TGTGCCAGTAGTGGGCGGGGGGGACCGGACTCCTACAATGAGCAGTTCTTC. Protein: CASSGRGGPDSYNEQFF.

This chain joins TRBV7-2 and TRBJ1-4, with D perhaps matching TRBD1 (5 bases). V was pared by 4 bases and J by 8 bases, with 17 bases between. The CDR3 consists of 15 residues. Germline V lookup: CDR1 SGHTA, CDR2 FQGNSA. The CDR3 here is CASSSGGGVGEKLFF. The CDR3 DNA follows: TGTGCCAGCAGCTCCGGAGGAGGGGTGGGGGAAAAACTGTTTTTT.

This clone has more than one count but fewer than ten. This sequence joins TRBV6-1 and TRBJ1-1, with 12 bases aligning to TRBD1. CDR3 length equals 15 residues. Germline trimming cut 2 bases from V and 10 bases from J; bases unmatched to any gene: 8. Germline V lookup: CDR1 MNHNS, CDR2 SASEGT. This CDR3 reads CASSELGTGGAGAFF. In DNA, the CDR3 is TGTGCCAGCAGTGAATTAGGGACAGGGGGCGCAGGAGCTTTCTTT.

The CDR3: CASSFDSLNTEAFF. The CDR3 nucleotides are TGTGCCAGCTCATTCGACAGCCTCAACACTGAAGCTTTCTTT. The J gene is TRBJ1-1, the V gene TRBV18; perhaps TRBD1 as D (5 bases). The CDR3 covers 14 residues. Germline CDR1 KGHSH, CDR2 LQKENI. V was cut by 5 bases and J by 2 bases, with 12 bases left in between.

The rearrangement links TRBV27 to TRBJ2-6; 8 positions agree with TRBD1. The length of the CDR3 is 16 residues. V lost 6 bases to trimming and J lost 3 bases; unmatched junction nucleotides: 7. CDR1 MNHEY and CDR2 SMNVEV come from the germline V gene (reference sequence). CDR3 amino acids: CASRGRGRIGANVLTF. For the CDR3, the DNA is TGTGCCAGCAGGGGCAGGGGGCGCATTGGGGCCAACGTCCTGACTTTC.

This clone was seen a single time. The V and J genes are TRBV30 and TRBJ1-5, with 8 nucleotides matching TRBD1. The CDR3 runs 15 residues. Per germline, CDR1 GTSNPN and CDR2 SVGIG (reference sequence). After removal of 1 base from V and 3 bases from J, the junction contained 5 bases not matched to a gene. CDR3 protein: CAWSARDRLNQPQHF. CDR3 DNA sequence: TGTGCCTGGAGTGCTCGGGACAGGCTCAATCAGCCCCAGCATTTT.

J is TRBJ1-1 and V is TRBV6-5; D gene uncertain. V lost 11 bases to trimming and J lost 7 bases, with 11 bases between them. The CDR3 consists of 10 residues. Germline loops: CDR1 MNHEY, CDR2 SVGAGI. CDR3 protein: CALPLSEAFF. The CDR3 nucleotides read TGTGCCCTCCCCCTAAGTGAAGCTTTCTTT.

The V call is TRBV7-8, the J call TRBJ1-2, with a tentative D call TRBD1 (5 bases). Germline CDR1 SGHVS, CDR2 FQNEAQ. The CDR3 consists of 15 residues. The V end lost 5 bases, the J end lost 3 bases, and 16 bases lay between the germline ends. Here the CDR3 reads CASSPPLGDDYGYTF. Here the CDR3 DNA reads TGTGCCAGCAGCCCCCCTTTAGGGGATGACTATGGCTACACCTTC.

This clone has a handful of counts. The chain's CDR3 is CASSFGGAATEAFF. As DNA, the CDR3 is TGTGCCAGCAGTTTTGGCGGGGCGGCCACTGAAGCTTTCTTT. This chain links TRBV27 with TRBJ1-1; weak D call: TRBD1 (5 bases). Trimming removed 3 bases from V and 4 bases from J, with 12 bases in between. Per germline, CDR1 MNHEY and CDR2 SMNVEV (reference sequence). The CDR3 sequence is 14 residues long.